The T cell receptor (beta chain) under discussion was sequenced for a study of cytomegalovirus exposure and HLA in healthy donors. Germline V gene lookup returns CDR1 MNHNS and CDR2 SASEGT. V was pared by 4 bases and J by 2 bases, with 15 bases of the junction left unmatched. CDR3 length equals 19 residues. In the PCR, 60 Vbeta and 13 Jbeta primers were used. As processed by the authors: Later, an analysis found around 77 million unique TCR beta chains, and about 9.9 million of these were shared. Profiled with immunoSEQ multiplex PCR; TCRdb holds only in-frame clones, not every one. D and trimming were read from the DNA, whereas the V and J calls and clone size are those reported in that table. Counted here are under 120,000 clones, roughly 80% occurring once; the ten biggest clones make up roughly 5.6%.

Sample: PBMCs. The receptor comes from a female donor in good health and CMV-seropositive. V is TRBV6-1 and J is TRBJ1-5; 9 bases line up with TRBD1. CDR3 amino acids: CASSGPAATGGLGNQPQHF. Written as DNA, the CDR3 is TGTGCCAGCAGTGGACCCGCGGCTACAGGGGGCTTGGGCAATCAGCCCCAGCATTTT.